This T cell receptor beta chain came from a study of blood T cells in healthy people across ages. Whole-study findings and limits: Estimates based on one million T cells were treated as lower bounds. The recorded TCR beta diversity per million T cells decreased in a roughly linear manner with age.

For this clonotype: Its antigen is not identified.

Germline lookup yields CDR1 MNHNY and CDR2 SVGAGI (reference sequence). This CDR3 contains 13 residues. Combining a sample-barcoded 5' primer with a J-beta primer mix, a second PCR ran for about 6 to 11 cycles. MiXCR, run by TCRdb on the 5' RACE reads, gives a single entry per CDR3 protein. The data show some 1.5 million distinct CDR3 sequences, 28% seen once. Sequenced input: blood. The V and J genes are TRBV6-6 and TRBJ2-7; D ambiguous. The end of the DNA aligns better with TRBJ2-4, so the J call may be wrong. The source of this sequence is a woman aged 25 to 39 in good health. The CDR3 coding sequence is TGTGCCAGCAGCCGAGTCCGGGTCGACATTCAGTACTTC. It codes for CASSRVRVDIQYF.